The 30 T cell receptor beta chains below come from one sample, sequenced in a study of CD8+ T cells in alopecia areata (dated by TCRdb to 2017 to 2018). Library prep was done by the immunoSEQ multiplex PCR assay. RNA was extracted from all samples and reverse transcribed into cDNA as template for TCR sequencing. Sourced from immuneACCESS, this table was stored by TCRdb with only in-frame sequences that have V and J called. A share of the clones is absent; for the studies checked, an unresolved V gene accounts for under half, and the remainder has no known explanation. The table puts about 270,000 clones in this sample, none counted just once. The ten most abundant clones make up 1.2% of the sample. Cells from mouse cutaneous lymph nodes were pooled, stained for CD4, CD8alpha, NKG2D, NKG2ACE and other markers, and then sorted on a BD Influx. Sequenced input: CD4+ T cells sorted from a lymph node. Receptors originate from a C3H/HeJ mouse with alopecia areata. Regarding MHC type, mice of this strain are H2-k.

In its sample, this clone was seen a few times. The genes are named according to mouse. From the germline J gene comes the end of the CDR3, since the read stops 4 residues before it. Other DNA variants within this sample encode the same CDR3. The chain is built from TRBV13-3 and TRBJ2-5, with a tentative D call TRBD1 (5 bases). CDR3 length: 14 residues. V was clipped by 1 base and J by 2 bases, with 8 bases between them. Germline-derived CDR1 and CDR2 are NNHDY and SYVADS. CDR3 residues: CASSDRGVQDTQYF. The part of the CDR3 DNA that was read is TGTGCCAGCAGTGATAGGGGAGTCCAAGAC.

About this clone: Gene labels here are mouse ones. The CDR3 is CASSQEPQYAEQFF. CDR3 bases read: TGTGCCAGCAGCCAAGAGCCACAGTATGCT. The chain combines TRBV5 with TRBJ2-1; D gene ambiguous. The CDR3 goes on 4 residues after the read ends, and that part is filled in from the germline J gene. Between the trimmed V and J ends, which lost 0 bases and 4 bases, there was a span of 7 bases. Germline loops: CDR1 LGHNA, CDR2 YNLKQL (reference sequence). The CDR3 length is 14 residues.

About this clone itself: Gene names refer to mouse genes. The read comes to an end 4 residues before the CDR3 does, leaving the germline J gene to fill in the end. Other DNA sequences in this specimen translate into the identical CDR3. The V gene is TRBV1, the J gene TRBJ2-2; 9 bases line up with TRBD2. In germline, CDR1 is NSQYPW, CDR2 LRSPGD (reference sequence). V gave up 3 bases and J gave up 6 bases; unmatched junction bases: 2. This CDR3 spans 14 amino acids. The sequenced CDR3 bases are TGCACCTGCAGTGCGGTGGGGGGGCCCGGG. Translation: CTCSAVGGPG. The whole CDR3 sequence is CTCSAVGGPGQLYF.

As to this clone: All gene names here are mouse names. The observed sequence ends 4 residues before the CDR3 terminus, with the missing tail filled in from the germline J gene. This CDR3 is also generated by other DNA sequences in the sample. This rearrangement joins TRBV5 to TRBJ2-5; possibly TRBD1 for D (5 bases). This CDR3 has 14 amino acids. Germline V CDR1 and CDR2: LGHNA, YNLKQL (reference sequence). CDR3 residues: CASSQDRQKDTQYF. CDR3 DNA, as far as it was read: TGTGCCAGCAGCCAAGATAGACAGAAAGAC.

A note on this clone: Mouse names are used for the genes. The CDR3 goes on 4 residues after the read ends, and that part is filled in from the germline J gene. Other DNA sequences within the sample encode an identical CDR3. V is TRBV17 and J is TRBJ2-1; a possible D gene is TRBD1 (5 bases). This CDR3 spans 13 amino acids. Looked up from germline, CDR1 is MNHDT and CDR2 is YYDKIL. V was cut by 6 bases and J by 0 bases, with 6 bases left in between. This CDR3 is CASRQGNYAEQFF. The part of the CDR3 DNA that was read is TGTGCTAGCAGGCAGGGTAACTATGCT.

Points on this clone: Gene labels here are mouse ones. The read terminates 4 residues before the CDR3 end, so the remaining end is supplied by the germline J gene. The rearrangement uses TRBV1 and TRBJ1-1, with 8 bases aligning to TRBD1. Germline V gene sequence: CDR1 NSQYPW, CDR2 LRSPGD (reference sequence). The CDR3 runs 12 residues. The sequenced part of the CDR3 DNA is TGCACCTGCAGTGGCAGGGGGCAA. This encodes CTCSGRGQ. The whole CDR3 region reads CTCSGRGQEVFF.

This clone came up a few times. Gene and germline names: mouse. CDR3 in amino acids: CTCGQLANTEVFF. CDR3 DNA, as far as it was read: TGCACCTGCGGACAGCTTGCAAACACA. The rearrangement uses TRBV1 and TRBJ1-1, with a weak D call TRBD1 (6 bases). The missing CDR3 end, 4 residues past where the read stops, is filled in from the germline J gene. CDR3 length: 13 residues. CDR1 is NSQYPW, CDR2 LRSPGD, per germline (reference sequence). V gave up 8 bases and J gave up 0 bases, with 10 bases separating them.

In this sample, this clone turned up a few times. Mouse names are used for the genes. The CDR3 end falls 4 residues outside the read, so it is completed with the germline J gene. The chain employs TRBV19 and TRBJ2-7, with D unclear. CDR3 length: 12 amino acids. V dropped 3 bases and J dropped 3 bases, with 7 bases sitting between them. CDR1 and CDR2 from the germline V gene are FNHDT and SITEND (reference sequence). The part of the CDR3 DNA that was read is TGTGCCAGCAGTACCGACATCTAT. This encodes CASSTDIY. The whole CDR3 protein is CASSTDIYEQYF. The whole variable domain, filled in from reference TRBV19 and TRBJ2-7, reads GGIITQTPKFLIGQEGQKLTLKCQQNFNHDTMYWYRQDSGKGLRLIYYSITENDLQKGDLSEGYDASREKKSSFSLTVTSAQKNEMAVFLCASSTDIYEQYFGPGTRLTVL.

As for this clone: Mouse names are used for the genes. The read falls 4 residues short of the CDR3 end, and the missing part is taken from the germline J gene. The chain has TRBV31 and TRBJ2-1; tentatively, D is TRBD2 (7 bases). The V and J ends lost 0 bases and 5 bases respectively, with 11 bases between them. Germline assignment: CDR1 GKSSPN and CDR2 SITVG. This CDR3 has 14 amino acids. The CDR3 DNA, read in part, is TGTGCCTGGAGTCTAGGGGGGCTGGATGCT. It specifies CAWSLGGLDA. From start to end, the CDR3 is CAWSLGGLDAEQFF.

This clone was picked up a small number of times. Any gene name here is a mouse gene name. The CDR3 end is not reached by the read, which stops 4 residues before it; the germline J gene fills it in. Different DNA sequences within this sample yield the same CDR3. The V gene is TRBV13-2, the J gene TRBJ2-3; 10 bases agree with TRBD2. Germline V gene sequence: CDR1 NNHNN, CDR2 SYGAGS (reference sequence). V dropped 3 bases and J dropped 0; count of bases not matched to a gene: 4. This CDR3 region has 16 residues. The CDR3 loop is CASGGGLGASAETLYF. The DNA read from the CDR3 is TGTGCCAGCGGTGGTGGACTGGGGGCTAGTGCAGAA.

This clone has just a few counts. The gene names here belong to mouse. From the germline J gene comes the end of the CDR3, since the read stops 4 residues before it. The chain couples TRBV14 to TRBJ2-3; 10 nucleotides align to TRBD2. Germline CDR1 reads SGHDT; CDR2 reads FRDEAV. V shed 2 bases and J 0 bases; nucleotides not matched to a gene: 6. The CDR3 length is 17 residues. This CDR3 is CASSLRWGGRSAETLYF. Partial CDR3 DNA: TGTGCCAGCAGTTTACGCTGGGGGGGCCGGAGTGCAGAA. Full variable domain (outside the CDR3, taken from reference TRBV14 and TRBJ2-3): EAGVTQSPRYAVLQEGQAVSFWCDPISGHDTLYWYQQPRDQGPQLLVYFRDEAVIDNSQLPSDRFSAVRPKGTNSTLKIQSAKQGDTATYLCASSLRWGGRSAETLYFGSGTRLTVL.

The sample holds a few counts of this clone. Genes and germline are mouse. The read falls 4 residues short of the CDR3 end, and the missing part is taken from the germline J gene. This sequence joins TRBV19 and TRBJ1-1, with 9 bases aligning to TRBD1. The CDR3 totals 15 residues. The V and J ends lost 6 bases and 0 bases, in that order; junction bases with no gene match: 6. The germline V gene encodes CDR1 FNHDT and CDR2 SITEND (reference sequence). Incomplete CDR3 DNA: TGTGCCAGCACTTCCGACAGGGGGTCAAACACA. This encodes CASTSDRGSNT. The whole CDR3 sequence is CASTSDRGSNTEVFF.

A note on this clone: The gene symbols are mouse symbols. The CDR3 end lies 4 residues beyond the end of the read and is filled in from the germline J gene. The sample contains more than one DNA sequence encoding this CDR3. The chain recombines TRBV13-1 with TRBJ2-3; D not resolved. The germline CDR1 and CDR2 sequences are NSHNY and SYGAGN. Trimming took off 0 bases at V and 0 bases at J, with 11 bases between the two ends. The CDR3 spans 16 residues. CDR3 DNA (partial): TGTGCCAGCAGTGATGCCGGCAAGACTAGTGCAGAA. Protein: CASSDAGKTSAE. In full, the CDR3 is CASSDAGKTSAETLYF.

In regard to this clone: Gene names follow the mouse nomenclature. The CDR3 goes on 4 residues after the read ends, and that part is filled in from the germline J gene. The chain uses TRBV13-3 and TRBJ2-5; the D gene is possibly TRBD1 (5 bases). The CDR3 totals 14 residues. V was trimmed by 4 bases and J by 0 bases, leaving 9 bases between them. Germline CDR1 NNHDY, CDR2 SYVADS. The CDR3 bases that were read are TGTGCCAGCAGTAGACAGCCAAACCAAGAC. It codes for CASSRQPNQD. The whole CDR3 sequence is CASSRQPNQDTQYF.

This clone was seen a few times. The gene names given are mouse names. The missing CDR3 end, 4 residues past where the read stops, is filled in from the germline J gene. The V call is TRBV19, the J call TRBJ2-5, with 11 positions matching TRBD2. The germline gives CDR1 FNHDT, CDR2 SITEND (reference sequence). Trimming took 5 bases from V and 2 from J; bases not matched to a gene: 4. The CDR3 loop spans 15 amino acids. The sequenced CDR3 bases are TGTGCCAGCAGCCTCGACTGGGGGGGCCAAGAC. Encoded protein: CASSLDWGGQD. The full CDR3 protein is CASSLDWGGQDTQYF.

About this clone: Gene labels here are mouse ones. The DNA read from the CDR3 is TGTGCCAGCAGTGATCTGGGCAGGGGCGCAAACACCGGG. Amino acid sequence: CASSDLGRGANTG. The whole CDR3 sequence reads CASSDLGRGANTGQLYF. This chain links TRBV13-3 with TRBJ2-2; weak D call: TRBD1 (6 bases). The read ends 4 residues before the CDR3 terminus; that terminus is restored from the germline J gene. The CDR3 consists of 17 residues. Germline V gene lookup returns CDR1 NNHDY and CDR2 SYVADS. Trimming removed 1 base from V and 0 bases from J, with 13 bases in between.

There are a few counts of this clone. The genes are named according to mouse. The DNA ends 4 residues before the CDR3 does, and the rest of the CDR3 is filled in from the germline J gene. The chain links TRBV1 to TRBJ1-2, with TRBD1 identical over 10 bases. The CDR3 has 14 residues. Germline CDR1 and CDR2: NSQYPW and LRSPGD (reference sequence). Trimming took 4 bases from V and 3 from J; bases not matched to a gene: 2. Partial CDR3 DNA: TGCACCTGCAGTGTGACAGGGGGCGACTCC. This sequence encodes CTCSVTGGDS. The CDR3, in full, reads CTCSVTGGDSDYTF.

As to this clone: The gene names given are mouse names. Read data end 4 residues before the CDR3 end; the end is taken from the germline J gene. The V and J genes are TRBV5 and TRBJ1-1, with 10 bases aligning to TRBD1. The junction had 3 bases not matched to a gene; V was cut back by 1 base and J by 4 bases. Germline V CDR1 and CDR2: LGHNA, YNLKQL (reference sequence). This CDR3 is built from 15 residues. The CDR3: CASSQGQGAGTEVFF. The DNA read from the CDR3 is TGTGCCAGCAGCCAAGGACAGGGGGCAGGCACA.

The table lists this clone with many counts. Here the gene names and germline are mouse. The sequence runs out 4 residues before the end of the CDR3; the remainder is reconstructed from the germline J gene. Additional DNA sequences in this sample encode the identical CDR3. The chain links TRBV5 to TRBJ2-7, with D perhaps TRBD2 (6 bases). Germline loops: CDR1 LGHNA, CDR2 YNLKQL (reference sequence). The CDR3 has 13 amino acids. The CDR3 region is CASSQDWGYEQYF. The DNA read from the CDR3 is TGTGCCAGCAGCCAAGATTGGGGGTAT.

Worth noting for this clone: Gene names are mouse gene names. The read ends 4 residues shy of where the CDR3 ends; the end is completed using the germline J gene. The chain is built from TRBV13-1 and TRBJ2-1; TRBD1 aligns across 8 bases. Germline V gene data show CDR1 as NSHNY and CDR2 as SYGAGN. The length of the CDR3 is 13 residues. CDR3 DNA, as far as it was read: TGTGCCAGCAGTGTGCAGGGGGCGGCT. Its protein product is CASSVQGAA. The whole CDR3 is CASSVQGAAEQFF.

With regard to this clone: Genes and germline come from the mouse. The CDR3 end is not reached by the read, which stops 4 residues before it; the germline J gene fills it in. The V gene is TRBV19, the J gene TRBJ2-5, with TRBD1 identical over 9 bases. With 5 bases clipped from V and 1 base from J, the junction kept 8 bases outside the gene matches. Germline V gene lookup returns CDR1 FNHDT and CDR2 SITEND (reference sequence). The CDR3 is 16 amino acids. CDR3 bases read: TGTGCCAGCAGCCCCTCCCGGGACAGGGACCAAGAC. Its translation: CASSPSRDRDQD. The complete CDR3 sequence is CASSPSRDRDQDTQYF.

With respect to this clone: The gene names given are mouse names. The CDR3 is cut off 4 residues early in the read; its end comes from the germline J gene. The J gene is TRBJ2-2, the V gene TRBV17, with 8 bases fitting TRBD2. The CDR3 contains 14 residues. The ends lost 2 bases at V and 6 bases at J; junction bases unmatched: 2. The germline CDR1 and CDR2 sequences are MNHDT and YYDKIL. Partial CDR3 DNA: TGTGCTAGCAGTAGACTGGGGGGATCCGGG. It yields the protein CASSRLGGSG. The full CDR3 reads CASSRLGGSGQLYF.

This clone occurred a few times. The listed genes are named as in mouse. The read terminates 4 residues ahead of where the CDR3 ends, so the germline J gene completes it. This chain links TRBV1 with TRBJ2-3; D possibly corresponds to TRBD2 (7 bases). Between the trimmed V and J ends, which lost 0 bases and 0 bases, there was a span of 10 bases. CDR1 is NSQYPW and CDR2 is LRSPGD in the germline V gene (reference sequence). CDR3 size: 16 residues. The sequenced CDR3 bases are TGCACCTGCAGTGCAGAAGGGGGGGGTAGTGCAGAA. As protein: CTCSAEGGGSAE. The CDR3 in its entirety is CTCSAEGGGSAETLYF.

About this clone: Gene labels here are mouse ones. The read terminates 4 residues ahead of where the CDR3 ends, so the germline J gene completes it. This chain connects TRBV13-1 to TRBJ2-5, with D perhaps TRBD1 (6 bases). Trimming stripped 4 bases from V and 3 bases from J, with 9 bases between. The CDR3 is 13 amino acids. Per the germline V gene, CDR1 is NSHNY and CDR2 is SYGAGN. The CDR3 sequence: CASSWTEQDTQYF. CDR3 DNA (partial): TGTGCCAGCAGTTGGACAGAACAAGAC.

Points on this clone: Genes here carry mouse names. Read coverage stops 3 residues before the CDR3 terminus; the germline J gene supplies the remainder. The chain combines TRBV17 with TRBJ1-6; D may be TRBD1 (6 bases). TRBJ1-6 is marked as an open reading frame, function uncertain. The germline V gene encodes CDR1 MNHDT and CDR2 YYDKIL. This CDR3 has 12 residues. CDR3: CPLSGENSPLYF. CDR3 DNA, as far as it was read: TGTCCTCTCTCAGGGGAGAATTCGCCC.

This clone was seen only a few times. Mouse germline and gene names are used. The read stops 4 residues short of the end of the CDR3; the missing end is completed from the germline J gene. The chain is built from TRBV13-2 and TRBJ2-3, with D possibly TRBD1 on 7 matching bases. Germline V CDR1 and CDR2: NNHNN, SYGAGS (reference sequence). V lost 3 bases and J 1 base, leaving 9 bases between the germline ends. The CDR3 loop spans 14 amino acids. CDR3 DNA (partial): TGTGCCAGCGGTGTCAGGGGGGGTGCAGAA. Translation: CASGVRGGAE. In full, the CDR3 is CASGVRGGAETLYF.

Points on this clone: All gene names here are mouse names. The read is 4 residues too short to cover the CDR3 end, so that end is filled in from the germline J gene. Other DNA sequences from this sample encode an identical CDR3 as well. J is TRBJ2-5 and V is TRBV14, with 11 nucleotides matching TRBD2. The V segment lost 4 bases and the J segment 0 bases; nucleotides outside the gene matches: 1. This CDR3 region has 15 residues. Germline lookup yields CDR1 SGHDT and CDR2 FRDEAV. CDR3 bases read: TGTGCCAGCAGTCGGACTGGGGGGAACCAAGAC. Translating it yields CASSRTGGNQD. The whole CDR3 reads CASSRTGGNQDTQYF. The whole variable domain, filled in from reference TRBV14 and TRBJ2-5, reads EAGVTQSPRYAVLQEGQAVSFWCDPISGHDTLYWYQQPRDQGPQLLVYFRDEAVIDNSQLPSDRFSAVRPKGTNSTLKIQSAKQGDTATYLCASSRTGGNQDTQYFGPGTRLLVL.

This clone turned up a few times. Germline and genes: mouse. The read ends 3 residues before the CDR3 terminus; that terminus is restored from the germline J gene. V is TRBV26 and J is TRBJ1-6; D possibly corresponds to TRBD1 (6 bases). TRBJ1-6 is classed as an ORF, of uncertain function. The CDR3 extends over 16 amino acids. Germline lookup yields CDR1 KGHPV and CDR2 FQNQEV (reference sequence). V was shortened by 2 bases and J by 0 bases, with 8 bases between the two germline ends. CDR3: CASSLAGDSYNSPLYF. Partial CDR3 DNA: TGTGCCAGCAGTCTGGCAGGGGATTCCTATAATTCGCCC.

For this clone: Germline and genes here are mouse. The same CDR3 arises from other DNA sequences in this sample as well. The CDR3 is CASRRDRYAEQFF. The CDR3 bases that were read are TGTGCCAGCAGACGGGACAGATATGCT. V gene TRBV19 combines with J gene TRBJ2-1; TRBD1 matches 7 bases. The DNA ends 4 residues before the CDR3 does, and the rest of the CDR3 is filled in from the germline J gene. The CDR3 covers 13 residues. Trimming at V came to 5 bases and at J to 4 bases, leaving 3 bases not matched to a gene. Per the germline V gene, CDR1 is FNHDT and CDR2 is SITEND (reference sequence). The whole variable domain, filled in from reference TRBV19 and TRBJ2-1, reads GGIITQTPKFLIGQEGQKLTLKCQQNFNHDTMYWYRQDSGKGLRLIYYSITENDLQKGDLSEGYDASREKKSSFSLTVTSAQKNEMAVFLCASRRDRYAEQFFGPGTRLTVL.

As regards this clone: The genes and germline here are from mouse. The observed sequence ends 4 residues before the CDR3 terminus, with the missing tail filled in from the germline J gene. The chain couples TRBV29 to TRBJ1-1; TRBD1 is a possible D gene (6 bases). In germline, CDR1 is MSHET, CDR2 SYDVDS. This CDR3 region has 13 residues. CDR3 DNA, as far as it was read: TGTGCTAGCAGTTTAGGGGGGGCCGCA. Translating it yields CASSLGGAA. The whole CDR3 reads CASSLGGAAEVFF.